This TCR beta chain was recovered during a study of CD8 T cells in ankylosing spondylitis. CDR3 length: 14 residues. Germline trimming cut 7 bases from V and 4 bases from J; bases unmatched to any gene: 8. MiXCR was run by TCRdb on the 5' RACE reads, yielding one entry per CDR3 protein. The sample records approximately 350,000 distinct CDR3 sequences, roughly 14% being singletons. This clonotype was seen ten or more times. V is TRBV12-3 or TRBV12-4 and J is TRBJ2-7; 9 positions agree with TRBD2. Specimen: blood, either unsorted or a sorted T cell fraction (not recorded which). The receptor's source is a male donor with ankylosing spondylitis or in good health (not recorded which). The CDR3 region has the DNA TGTGCCAGCACCCCTCGCGGGGGGGAATACGAGCAGTACTTC. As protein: CASTPRGGEYEQYF.